This T cell receptor (beta chain) was recovered during a study of early T cells in non-severe SARS-CoV-2 infection. The wider study: The chains were unpaired, and the sequenced material was bulk RNA from unsorted whole blood. Study findings and constraints: Anti-spike CD8 specificities were favored by VDJdb matching, whose results missed private and CD4 specificities.

CDR3 length: 17 amino acids. V lost 2 bases, J lost 2 bases, and 12 bases stayed unmatched. Germline lookup yields CDR1 MNHEY and CDR2 SVGAGI. The protocol attached unique molecular identifiers to individual cDNA molecules. TCRdb re-called the 5' RACE reads through MiXCR, storing one row per CDR3 protein. This table has tens of thousands of distinct CDR3 sequences, around 10% appearing once. Remarks on this clonotype: Its antigen remains unknown.

Specimen: whole blood, collected at baseline. The V call is TRBV6-5, the J call TRBJ2-7, with 7 bases identical to TRBD2. This clonotype was obtained from an adult who was a healthcare worker with PCR-confirmed SARS-CoV-2 infection or an uninfected control (not recorded which). CDR3 in amino acids: CASSYTGAGTPTYEQYF. The CDR3 DNA reads TGTGCCAGCAGTTACACAGGAGCGGGAACTCCTACCTACGAGCAGTACTTC.